The rows below give T cell receptor beta chains drawn from one sample of a study of blood T cell repertoires in COVID-19. Sequenced by immunoSEQ multiplex PCR; TCRdb stores in-frame clones only, minus some. The data contain some 230,000 clones, roughly 83% of them singletons. Source material: PBMCs or T cells enriched from blood (not recorded which). The source is a woman between 35 and 50 years old with acute COVID-19. The CDR3 runs from the conserved cysteine through the conserved F or W. The order of the fields is D gene, clone size, J gene, V gene, CDR3 protein, CDR3 DNA. The D gene is left open where the match is weak. Size is omitted from some rows. Given values are once, few, many or a class for expanded clones.

TRBD2 | - | TRBJ2-7 | TRBV15 | CATSSGQRELGEQYF | TGTGCCACCAGCAGCGGACAGCGGGAGTTGGGTGAGCAGTACTTC
- | - | TRBJ1-1 | TRBV30 | CAWSVSTEAFF | TGTGCCTGGAGTGTATCTACTGAAGCTTTCTTT
TRBD1 | - | TRBJ2-7 | TRBV7-8 | CASSATGDEQYF | TGTGCCAGCAGCGCGACAGGGGACGAGCAGTACTTC
TRBD1 | - | TRBJ2-1 | TRBV18 | CASSLPGQSFYNEQFF | TGTGCCAGCTCACTCCCGGGACAGTCCTTCTACAATGAGCAGTTCTTC
- | - | TRBJ1-4 | TRBV29-1 | CSVVGVNGRYEKLFF | TGCAGCGTTGTAGGGGTTAACGGAAGATATGAAAAACTGTTTTTT
- | - | TRBJ2-2 | TRBV6-1 | CASSEGGASNTGELFF | TGTGCCAGCAGTGAAGGGGGAGCTTCGAACACCGGGGAGCTGTTTTTT
- | - | TRBJ1-2 | TRBV6-2/TRBV6-3 | CASSYEEIYGYTF | TGTGCCAGCAGTTACGAAGAGATCTATGGCTACACCTTC
TRBD1 | - | TRBJ2-1 | TRBV14 | CASRRQGDEQFF | TGTGCCAGCAGAAGACAGGGAGATGAGCAGTTCTTC
TRBD2 | - | TRBJ2-5 | TRBV30 | CAWSRGLAGFQETQYF | TGTGCCTGGAGTAGAGGACTAGCGGGGTTTCAAGAGACCCAGTACTTC
- | once | TRBJ2-5 | TRBV4-2 | CASSQEGASGETQYF | TGTGCCAGCAGCCAAGAAGGGGCATCAGGGGAGACCCAGTACTTC
- | once | TRBJ2-1 | TRBV27 | CASSGLASYNEQFF | TGTGCCAGCAGTGGGCTAGCGAGCTACAATGAGCAGTTCTTC
TRBD1 | - | TRBJ1-2 | TRBV6-6 | CASIADGNRGHYGYTF | TGTGCCAGCATAGCCGACGGGAACAGGGGACACTATGGCTACACCTTC
- | - | TRBJ2-2 | TRBV18 | CASSPVANTGELFF | TGTGCCAGCTCACCCGTAGCTAACACCGGGGAGCTGTTTTTT
- | - | TRBJ1-1 | TRBV3-1/TRBV3-2 | CASSHSGSNTEAFF | TGTGCCAGCAGCCACTCCGGGTCTAACACTGAAGCTTTCTTT
- | - | TRBJ1-5 | TRBV19 | CASSPRITRSNQPQHF | TGTGCCAGTAGTCCACGAATAACTAGGAGCAATCAGCCCCAGCATTTT